The source of this T cell receptor beta chain is a study of blood T cells in healthy people across ages. The CDR3 length is 12 residues. The germline V gene encodes CDR1 DFQATT and CDR2 SNEGSKA (reference sequence). A second PCR of 7 to 11 cycles used a sample-barcoded 5' primer and a J-beta primer mix. TCRdb passed the 5' RACE reads through MiXCR, listing each CDR3 protein once. The sample comprises hundreds of thousands of distinct CDR3 sequences, roughly half of which are singletons, and approximately 12% rests with the top ten. This rearrangement joins TRBV20-1 to TRBJ2-4; D possibly corresponds to TRBD2 (6 bases). The J call could be wrong; TRBJ2-7 is a better fit for the DNA end. Sequencing used blood. This TCR was sampled from a woman aged 80 or over in good health. CDR3 nucleotide sequence: TGCAGTGCTAGCCCGCGGGGATACGAGCAGTACTTC. Its protein is CSASPRGYEQYF.